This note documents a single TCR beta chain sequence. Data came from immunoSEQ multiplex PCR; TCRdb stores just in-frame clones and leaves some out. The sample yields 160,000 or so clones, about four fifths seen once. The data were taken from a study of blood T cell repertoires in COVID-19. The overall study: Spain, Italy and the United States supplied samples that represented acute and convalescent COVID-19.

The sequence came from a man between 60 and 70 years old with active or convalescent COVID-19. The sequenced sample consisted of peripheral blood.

The CDR3 DNA follows: TGTGCCAGTAGCCCCAGGGGGGTTGATGAAAAACTGTTTTTT. This codes for CASSPRGVDEKLFF. The chain recombines TRBV19 with TRBJ1-4; the match to TRBD1 covers 7 bases. CDR1 LNHDA and CDR2 SQIVND come from the germline V gene (reference sequence). Trimming took 6 bases from V and 6 from J; bases not matched to a gene: 7. CDR3 length equals 14 residues.